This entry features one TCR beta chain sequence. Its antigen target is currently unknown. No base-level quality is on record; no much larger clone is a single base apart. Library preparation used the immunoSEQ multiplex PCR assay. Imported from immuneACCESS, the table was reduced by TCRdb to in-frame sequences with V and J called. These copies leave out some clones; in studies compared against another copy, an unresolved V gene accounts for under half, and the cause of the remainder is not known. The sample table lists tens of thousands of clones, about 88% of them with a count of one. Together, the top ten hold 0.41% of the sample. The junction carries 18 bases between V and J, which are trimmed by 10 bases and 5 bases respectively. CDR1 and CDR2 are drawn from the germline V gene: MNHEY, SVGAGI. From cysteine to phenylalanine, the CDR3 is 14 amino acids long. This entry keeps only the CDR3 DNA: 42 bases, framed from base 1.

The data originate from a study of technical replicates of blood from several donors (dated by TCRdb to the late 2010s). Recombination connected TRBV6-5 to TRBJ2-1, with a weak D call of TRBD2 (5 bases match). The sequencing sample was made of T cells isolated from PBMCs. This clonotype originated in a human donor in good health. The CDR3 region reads CAISKGLENNEQFF. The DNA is TGTGCCATTTCGAAAGGACTGGAAAACAATGAGCAGTTCTTC.